This T cell receptor beta chain was recorded in a study of patients and donors after allogeneic stem cell transplantation. TCRdb analysed the RT-PCR reads with MiXCR anew, one entry per CDR3 protein. This table holds 900,000 to 1,000,000 distinct CDR3 sequences, more than 15% found once. From germline, CDR1 is KGHDR and CDR2 SFDVKD. CDR3 size: 17 residues. The germline V and J ends were trimmed by 4 bases and 4 bases, with 18 bases remaining between them. The V gene is TRBV24-1, the J gene TRBJ2-2; D may be TRBD2 (6 bases). The sample was blood, either unsorted or a sorted T cell fraction (not recorded which). This TCR came from a human donor who was either an allogeneic HSCT recipient or a stem cell or donor lymphocyte infusion donor (not recorded which). It is not recorded whose cells these are; they may come from a transplant donor. CDR3 sequence reads: CATSDPSGTLATGELFF. The CDR3 DNA reads as TGTGCCACCAGTGACCCGTCTGGGACTCTAGCCACCGGGGAGCTGTTTTTT.